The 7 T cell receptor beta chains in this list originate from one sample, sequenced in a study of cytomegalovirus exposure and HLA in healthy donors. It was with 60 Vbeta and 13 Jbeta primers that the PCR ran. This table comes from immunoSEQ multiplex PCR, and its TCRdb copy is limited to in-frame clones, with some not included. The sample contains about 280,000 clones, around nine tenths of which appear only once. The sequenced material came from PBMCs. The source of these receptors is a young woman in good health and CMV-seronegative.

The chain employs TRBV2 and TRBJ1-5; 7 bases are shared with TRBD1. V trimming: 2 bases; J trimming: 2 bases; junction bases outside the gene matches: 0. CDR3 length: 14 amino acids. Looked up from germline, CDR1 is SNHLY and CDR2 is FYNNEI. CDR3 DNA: TGTGCCAGCAGTGAAACAGGGGGCAATCAGCCCCAGCATTTT. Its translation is CASSETGGNQPQHF.

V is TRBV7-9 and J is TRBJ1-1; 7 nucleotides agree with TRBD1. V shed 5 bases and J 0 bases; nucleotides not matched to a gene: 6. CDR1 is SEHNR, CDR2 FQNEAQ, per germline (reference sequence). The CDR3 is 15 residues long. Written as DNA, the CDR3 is TGTGCCAGCAGCGCCGGGGACAGACTGAACACTGAAGCTTTCTTT. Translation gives CASSAGDRLNTEAFF.

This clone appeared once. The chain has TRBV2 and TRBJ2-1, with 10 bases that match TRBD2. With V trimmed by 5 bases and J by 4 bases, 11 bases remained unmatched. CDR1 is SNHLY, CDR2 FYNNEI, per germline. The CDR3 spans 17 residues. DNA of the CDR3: TGTGCCAGCAGTCCGGTTAGACTAGCGGGTTCGTACAATGAGCAGTTCTTC. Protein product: CASSPVRLAGSYNEQFF.

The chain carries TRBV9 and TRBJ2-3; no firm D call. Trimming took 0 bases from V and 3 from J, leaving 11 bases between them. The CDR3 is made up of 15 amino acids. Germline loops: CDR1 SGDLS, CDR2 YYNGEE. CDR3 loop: CASSVVSVGTDTQYF. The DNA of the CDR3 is TGTGCCAGCAGCGTAGTTTCGGTCGGTACAGATACGCAGTATTTT.

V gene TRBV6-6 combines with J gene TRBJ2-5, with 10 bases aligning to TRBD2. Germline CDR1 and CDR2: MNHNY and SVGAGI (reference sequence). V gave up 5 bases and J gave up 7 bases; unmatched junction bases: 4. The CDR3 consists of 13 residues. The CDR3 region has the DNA TGTGCCAGCAGTCCGTCTAGCGGGGGGACCCAGTACTTC. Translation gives CASSPSSGGTQYF.

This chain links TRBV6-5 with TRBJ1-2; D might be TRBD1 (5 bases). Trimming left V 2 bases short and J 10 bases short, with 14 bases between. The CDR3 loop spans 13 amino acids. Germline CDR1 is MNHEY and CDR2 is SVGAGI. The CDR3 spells CASSYGTGATYTF. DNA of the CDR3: TGTGCCAGCAGTTACGGGACTGGTGCTACCTACACCTTC.

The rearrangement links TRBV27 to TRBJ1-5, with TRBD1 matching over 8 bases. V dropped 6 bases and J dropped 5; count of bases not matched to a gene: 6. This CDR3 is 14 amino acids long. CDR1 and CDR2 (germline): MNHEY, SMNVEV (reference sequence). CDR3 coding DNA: TGTGCCAGCAGCCGAGACAGGGGCGATCAGCCCCAGCATTTT. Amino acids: CASSRDRGDQPQHF.